The rows below give T cell receptor beta chains drawn from one sample of a study of cytomegalovirus exposure and HLA in healthy donors. Profiling relied on immunoSEQ multiplex PCR, and the TCRdb table lists in-frame clones only, not all of them. This repertoire includes under 200,000 clones. Material: PBMCs. These receptors came from a young woman in good health and CMV-seropositive. Both conserved end residues are part of each CDR3. A D gene is named only where the DNA matches it firmly.

TRBD2 | TRBJ2-1 | 19 | TRBV4-3 | TGCGCCAGCAGCCATAGCGGGGGGGCTGGTATAAGAGAATACAATGAGCAGTTCTTC | CASSHSGGAGIREYNEQFF
. | TRBJ2-4 | 13 | TRBV29-1 | TGCAGCACAACCACCGGGACACAAAACATTCAGTACTTC | CSTTTGTQNIQYF
TRBD2 | TRBJ2-1 | 19 | TRBV9 | TGTGCCAGCAGCGACCCAACTAGCGGGAGTGGGAGGTCCTACAATGAGCAGTTCTTC | CASSDPTSGSGRSYNEQFF
. | TRBJ2-2 | 14 | TRBV13 | TGTGCCAGCAGCCATAGGACGGGGACAGGGGAGCTGTTTTTT | CASSHRTGTGELFF
. | TRBJ1-1 | 12 | TRBV7-9 | TGTGCCAGCCGCCTCGGGGTGGGTGAAGCTTTCTTT | CASRLGVGEAFF
. | TRBJ1-5 | 15 | TRBV18 | TGTGCCAGCTCACCACCGGGGGGGCGCAATCAGCCCCAGCATTTT | CASSPPGGRNQPQHF
TRBD1 | TRBJ1-1 | 16 | TRBV5-6 | TGTGCCAGCAGCTCTTCCCAGGGGGCGTCGTGGACTGAAGCTTTCTTT | CASSSSQGASWTEAFF
. | TRBJ2-5 | 15 | TRBV29-1 | TGCAGCGTTGAAGGGGGGGCGGGGGCACAAGAGACCCAGTACTTC | CSVEGGAGAQETQYF
. | TRBJ2-7 | 11 | TRBV6-1 | TGTGTCAGCAGTGTGGGGGCCGAGCAGTACTTC | CVSSVGAEQYF
TRBD1 | TRBJ2-1 | 14 | TRBV29-1 | TGCAGCGTTATACAGGGGGCGGTCGACAATGAGCAGTTCTTC | CSVIQGAVDNEQFF
TRBD2 | TRBJ2-1 | 14 | TRBV2 | TGTGCCAGCATCCTGCTGACTAGCGGGGTAGAGCAGTTCTTC | CASILLTSGVEQFF